Listed here are 3 T cell receptor beta chains from one sample, sequenced in a study of post-analysis software for immune sequencing data. General observations from the study: Elevated frequency relative to controls characterized 4 or 5 TRBV segments in patients, TRBV5-6, TRBV5-1 and TRBV20-1 among them.

The library was made from cDNA and included unique molecular identifiers. TCRdb analysed the PCR reads with MiXCR anew, one entry per CDR3 protein. The repertoire holds approximately 730,000 distinct CDR3 sequences, with roughly 27% as singletons. Their antigen targets remain unknown. Sequenced: blood. These receptors all come from a girl aged 5 to 17 with multiple sclerosis.

The V and J genes are TRBV3-1 and TRBJ2-1; 9 bases fit TRBD1. This CDR3 comprises 15 residues. CDR1 is LGHDT, CDR2 YNNKEL, per germline (reference sequence). V dropped 4 bases and J dropped 7; count of bases not matched to a gene: 8. This chain's CDR3 is CASSPGDRVGNEQFF. CDR3 in DNA: TGTGCCAGCAGCCCCGGGGACAGGGTCGGGAATGAGCAGTTCTTC.

Comments on this clonotype: A junction boundary mismatches the germline segment, possibly from a read error. This chain links TRBV29-1 with TRBJ1-2; tentative D call: TRBD1 (6 bases). The CDR3 has 16 amino acids. The V gene's germline CDR1 is SQVTM and CDR2 ANQGSEA. The CDR3 is CSVEHDRWGGDYGCTF. CDR3 coding DNA: TGCAGCGTTGAGCACGACAGGTGGGGCGGCGACTATGGCTGCACCTTC.

This sequence joins TRBV20-1 and TRBJ2-4; 13 bases are a match to TRBD2. Gene TRBJ2-7 matches the end of the DNA better, so the J call may be wrong. Per germline, CDR1 DFQATT and CDR2 SNEGSKA (reference sequence). The CDR3 consists of 15 residues. The CDR3 region is CSARGGTSGTYEQYF. CDR3 sequence (DNA): TGCAGTGCTAGGGGAGGGACTAGCGGGACCTACGAGCAGTACTTC.